These T cell receptor beta chains were read from a single sample in a study of blood T cell repertoires in COVID-19. Method: immunoSEQ multiplex PCR; TCRdb's copy keeps in-frame clones and lacks some. The sample includes 250,000 to 350,000 clones, approximately 90% seen only once; the top ten take roughly 5.9%. The specimen sequenced was peripheral blood. These receptors were taken from a woman aged 45 to 65 with COVID-19, enrolled during active disease. Both conserved end residues are part of each CDR3. The D gene is left open where the match is weak. A clone size is listed for some rows: how often the clone was seen (once, few, many), or a class if it is expanded.

>TRBV5-1|TRBJ1-1|NA|NA
CASSYFQGSTEAFF
TGCGCCAGCAGCTACTTTCAGGGATCCACTGAAGCTTTCTTT
>TRBV30|TRBJ2-1|NA|TRBD2
CAWMPALAWEQFF
TGTGCCTGGATGCCGGCACTAGCGTGGGAGCAGTTCTTC
>TRBV5-1|TRBJ2-5|NA|NA
CASSLAPVAKETQYF
TGCGCCAGCAGCTTGGCCCCCGTGGCAAAAGAGACCCAGTACTTC
>TRBV7-2|TRBJ1-4|NA|NA
CASSLVSGGNEKLFF
TGTGCCAGCAGCTTAGTTTCGGGGGGGAATGAAAAACTGTTTTTT
>TRBV27|TRBJ2-7|NA|TRBD2
CASSYLAGGFYEQYF
TGTGCCAGCAGTTATTTAGCGGGAGGGTTCTACGAGCAGTACTTC
>TRBV5-1|TRBJ2-5|NA|NA
CASGWGPQETQYF
TGCGCCAGCGGCTGGGGCCCCCAAGAGACCCAGTACTTC
>TRBV30|TRBJ2-5|NA|NA
CAWSYEGTQYF
TGTGCCTGGAGTTATGAGGGGACCCAGTACTTC
>TRBV2|TRBJ2-1|NA|NA
CASTPVAYNEQFF
TGTGCCAGCACTCCGGTGGCCTACAATGAGCAGTTCTTC
>TRBV28|TRBJ2-5|NA|NA
CASSLAQEGGETQYF
TGTGCCAGCAGTTTGGCCCAGGAGGGTGGGGAGACCCAGTACTTC
>TRBV30|TRBJ1-2|NA|TRBD1
CAWTGPLNRGTNGYTF
TGTGCCTGGACCGGTCCCCTGAACAGGGGAACAAATGGCTACACCTTC
>TRBV7-8|TRBJ2-1|NA|TRBD2
CASSLAQREGSSRRQFF
TGTGCCAGCAGCTTAGCGCAGCGGGAGGGCTCCAGCCGTCGTCAGTTCTTC
>TRBV11-2|TRBJ1-1|NA|NA
CASSFQGTHRAFF
TGTGCCAGCAGCTTTCAGGGAACCCATCGGGCTTTCTTT
>TRBV7-6|TRBJ2-1|NA|NA
CASSSGFSQFF
TGTGCCAGCAGCTCAGGCTTTTCGCAGTTCTTC
>TRBV11-3|TRBJ2-3|NA|NA
CASSSNSAATDTQYF
TGTGCCAGCAGCTCCAATAGTGCGGCGACAGATACGCAGTATTTT
>TRBV5-6|TRBJ2-7|once|TRBD1
CASSLEGAGRRSYEQYF
TGTGCCAGCAGCTTGGAGGGGGCAGGTAGAAGGTCCTACGAGCAGTACTTC
>TRBV3-1/TRBV3-2|TRBJ1-6|NA|TRBD1
CASSGTGVGSPLHF
TGTGCCAGCAGCGGCACAGGGGTTGGTTCACCCCTCCACTTT
>TRBV11-3|TRBJ2-7|NA|NA
CASSPGTAVHEQYF
TGTGCCAGCAGCCCCGGGACTGCGGTCCACGAGCAGTACTTC
>TRBV5-4|TRBJ1-2|NA|NA
CASSLELGLNEGYTF
TGTGCCAGCAGCTTGGAGCTCGGACTAAATGAGGGCTACACCTTC
>TRBV11-1|TRBJ2-1|NA|TRBD1
CASSASRQGVGEQFF
TGTGCCAGCAGCGCAAGCCGACAGGGGGTTGGTGAGCAGTTCTTC
>TRBV5-4|TRBJ1-1|NA|TRBD1
CASSGDRGRSEAFF
TGTGCCAGCAGCGGGGACAGGGGGAGGTCTGAAGCTTTCTTT
>TRBV5-5|TRBJ2-1|NA|NA
CASSLRVSPGNEQFF
TGTGCCAGCAGCTTGCGCGTCTCCCCAGGCAATGAGCAGTTCTTC
>TRBV5-4|TRBJ1-4|NA|NA
CASSLPGKNEKLFF
TGTGCCAGCAGCTTGCCAGGGAAGAATGAAAAACTGTTTTTT
>TRBV5-1|TRBJ2-3|NA|NA
CASSLGQDLDTQYF
TGCGCCAGCAGCTTGGGACAGGACTTAGATACGCAGTATTTT
>TRBV25-1|TRBJ1-6|NA|NA
CASSPLETASNSPLHF
TGTGCCAGCAGTCCCCTGGAGACGGCAAGTAATTCACCCCTCCACTTT
>TRBV24-1|TRBJ2-3|NA|NA
CATSDWLRDGYTQYF
TGTGCCACCAGTGATTGGCTCAGGGATGGATATACGCAGTATTTT
>TRBV6-1|TRBJ2-1|NA|NA
CASSEASGGPYNEQFF
TGTGCCAGCAGTGAAGCTAGCGGTGGCCCCTACAATGAGCAGTTCTTC
>TRBV5-6|TRBJ1-4|NA|NA
CASSSRALLSRLFF
TGTGCCAGCAGCTCGAGGGCCCTGCTTTCTAGGCTGTTTTTT
>TRBV7-9|TRBJ1-1|once|NA
CASTRRGRVSNTEAFF
TGTGCCAGCACCCGCAGGGGCAGGGTGAGCAACACTGAAGCTTTCTTT
>TRBV4-2|TRBJ2-4|NA|TRBD1
CASSQDDRGNIQYF
TGTGCCAGCAGCCAAGACGACAGGGGAAACATTCAGTACTTC
>TRBV11-2|TRBJ1-3|NA|TRBD1
CASSPQQGASGNTIYF
TGTGCCAGCAGCCCCCAACAGGGGGCATCTGGAAACACCATATATTTT
>TRBV2|TRBJ1-2|NA|NA
CASSQSGVRGYTF
TGTGCCAGCAGTCAATCAGGGGTCCGGGGCTACACCTTC
>TRBV3-1/TRBV3-2|TRBJ2-7|NA|NA
CASSLGALIYEQYF
TGTGCCAGCAGCCTAGGGGCACTAATTTACGAGCAGTACTTC
>TRBV30|TRBJ1-2|NA|NA
CAHKGDYGYTF
TGTGCCCATAAGGGGGACTATGGCTACACCTTC
>TRBV12-5|TRBJ1-3|NA|NA
CASGLGQSSGNTIYF
TGTGCTAGTGGTTTGGGACAAAGCTCTGGAAACACCATATATTTT
>TRBV5-1|TRBJ1-1|NA|TRBD1
CASSQWTGRIEAFF
TGCGCCAGCAGCCAGTGGACAGGGCGAATTGAAGCTTTCTTT
>TRBV5-1|TRBJ2-3|NA|NA
CASSLGNGPTDTQYF
TGCGCCAGCAGCTTGGGTAACGGTCCCACAGATACGCAGTATTTT
>TRBV5-1|TRBJ2-5|NA|TRBD2
CASSASIGTRGETQYF
TGCGCCAGCAGCGCATCCATCGGGACTAGAGGGGAGACCCAGTACTTC
>TRBV11-3|TRBJ1-1|NA|NA
CASSLLGGGSEAFF
TGTGCCAGCAGCTTACTCGGTGGGGGCTCTGAAGCTTTCTTT
>TRBV14|TRBJ2-1|NA|TRBD1
CASSHLGQGPTNEQFF
TGTGCCAGCAGCCATCTGGGACAGGGGCCGACGAATGAGCAGTTCTTC
>TRBV30|TRBJ1-1|NA|NA
CAFGQRNTEAFF
TGTGCCTTTGGACAGAGGAACACTGAAGCTTTCTTT
>TRBV24-1|TRBJ2-2|NA|TRBD2
CATSPGLAAGELFF
TGTGCCACCAGTCCGGGACTAGCGGCCGGGGAGCTGTTTTTT